The 16 T cell receptor beta chains below were found in one sample sequenced in a study of cytomegalovirus exposure and HLA in healthy donors. TCRdb's copy holds only in-frame clones and misses some; the assay was immunoSEQ multiplex PCR. The sample gives some 140,000 clones, approximately 80% of which show up once; roughly 27% is in the top ten. The sequenced sample consisted of PBMCs. The receptors here all came from a young man in good health and CMV-seropositive.

The CDR3 DNA is TGTGCCAGCAGCTCGACAGGGGTCGGCGAGCAGTACTTC. Translating gives CASSSTGVGEQYF. The chain has TRBV7-2 and TRBJ2-7, with 8 bases aligning to TRBD1. This CDR3 spans 13 amino acids. Germline V gives CDR1 SGHTA, CDR2 FQGNSA. V shed 4 bases, J shed 6 bases, and the junction held 5 bases outside the gene matches. The whole variable domain, remainder taken from reference TRBV7-2 and TRBJ2-7, is GAGVSQSPSNKVTEKGKDVELRCDPISGHTALYWYRQSLGQGLEFLIYFQGNSAPDKSGLPSDRFSAERTGGSVSTLTIQRTQQEDSAVYLCASSSTGVGEQYFGPGTRLTVT.

The rearrangement joins TRBV6-6 to TRBJ1-5; D unresolved. Germline-derived CDR1 and CDR2 are MNHNY and SVGAGI (reference sequence). This CDR3 is 14 amino acids long. Trimming took 2 bases from V and 2 from J, leaving 7 bases between them. The chain's CDR3 is CASSYEARNQPQHF. CDR3 nucleotide sequence: TGTGCCAGCAGTTACGAGGCCCGCAATCAGCCCCAGCATTTT.

The J gene is TRBJ1-2, the V gene TRBV7-9; 7 bases are a match to TRBD1. Germline assignment: CDR1 SEHNR and CDR2 FQNEAQ (reference sequence). The CDR3 runs 15 residues. V gave up 4 bases and J gave up 4 bases; unmatched junction bases: 9. The CDR3 DNA follows: TGTGCCAGCAGCTCCCCCAGGGGGAGGACCTATGGCTACACCTTC. This translates into CASSSPRGRTYGYTF.

The V gene is TRBV10-3, the J gene TRBJ1-1; no firm D call. CDR1 ENHRY and CDR2 SYGVKD come from the germline V gene. The V end lost 3 bases, the J end lost 11 bases, and 13 bases lay between the germline ends. This CDR3 comprises 12 residues. The chain's CDR3 is CAISDPREKAFF. For the CDR3, the DNA is TGTGCCATCAGTGATCCCCGGGAGAAGGCTTTCTTT.

V usage is TRBV27 and J usage is TRBJ2-3, with 13 bases that match TRBD2. The CDR3 covers 16 residues. V trimming: 6 bases; J trimming: 2 bases; junction bases outside the gene matches: 5. Germline CDR1 and CDR2: MNHEY and SMNVEV (reference sequence). CDR3: CASSPGTSGITDTQYF. The DNA for the CDR3 is TGTGCCAGCAGCCCCGGGACTAGCGGGATCACAGATACGCAGTATTTT.

The rearrangement joins TRBV7-9 to TRBJ1-3; the match to TRBD1 covers 7 bases. The CDR3 loop spans 16 amino acids. The germline gives CDR1 SEHNR, CDR2 FQNEAQ (reference sequence). Trimming cost V 5 bases and J 0 bases; bases outside gene matches: 7. The chain's CDR3 is CASSVFRGSSGNTIYF. CDR3 DNA: TGTGCCAGCAGCGTGTTCAGGGGGAGCTCTGGAAACACCATATATTTT.

Points on this clone: At one end the junction does not follow the germline gene, possibly because of a read error. The J gene is TRBJ2-3, the V gene TRBV5-4; the match to TRBD2 covers 7 bases. The CDR3 is made up of 14 amino acids. Germline CDR1 reads SGHNT; CDR2 reads YYREEE (reference sequence). The CDR3 spells CASKRERGTDTQYF. For the CDR3, the DNA is TGTGCCAGCAAACGGGAGCGGGGCACGGATACGCAGTATTTT.

On this clone: The junction does not match germline at one end; this may be a read error. The chain recombines TRBV10-3 with TRBJ2-7; maybe TRBD1 (6 bases). The V gene's germline CDR1 is ENHRY and CDR2 SYGVKD. This CDR3 region has 13 residues. The CDR3 nucleotides are TGTGCCATCAGTGACGACCCGGTGGGGACACTAATCTTC. Protein sequence: CAISDDPVGTLIF.

The rearrangement uses TRBV6-6 and TRBJ2-7; 8 bases fit TRBD1. The ends lost 5 bases at V and 3 bases at J; junction bases unmatched: 6. The germline V gene has CDR1 MNHNY and CDR2 SVGAGI (reference sequence). This CDR3 is 14 amino acids long. DNA of the CDR3: TGTGCCAGCAGTAGATGGGACAGGCACTACGAGCAGTACTTC. As protein: CASSRWDRHYEQYF.

The rearrangement links TRBV10-3 to TRBJ2-2; TRBD1 matches 10 bases. CDR1 is ENHRY and CDR2 is SYGVKD in the germline V gene. The ends lost 0 bases at V and 0 bases at J; junction bases unmatched: 4. The CDR3 totals 18 residues. The CDR3 protein is CAISESWTGGANTGELFF. As DNA, the CDR3 is TGTGCCATCAGTGAGTCTTGGACAGGGGGAGCGAACACCGGGGAGCTGTTTTTT.

The rearrangement links TRBV18 to TRBJ2-1, with no clear D. The CDR3 contains 15 residues. V was shortened by 6 bases and J by 5 bases, with 17 bases between the two germline ends. Germline CDR1 reads KGHSH; CDR2 reads LQKENI. The CDR3 sequence: CASSRPESPNNEQFF. DNA for the CDR3: TGTGCCAGCTCCCGTCCGGAGAGCCCCAACAATGAGCAGTTCTTC.

This chain joins TRBV6-5 and TRBJ1-2; the D is unclear. Germline assignment: CDR1 MNHEY and CDR2 SVGAGI. V was clipped by 6 bases and J by 2 bases, with 16 bases between them. The CDR3 covers 15 residues. The CDR3 protein is CASSPTWARNYGYTF. CDR3 coding DNA: TGTGCCAGCAGCCCGACGTGGGCGAGAAACTATGGCTACACCTTC.

The chain carries TRBV7-2 and TRBJ1-2; 7 bases fit TRBD1. From germline, CDR1 is SGHTA and CDR2 FQGNSA. V lost 4 bases and J lost 14; bases outside the gene matches: 16. The CDR3 has 14 residues. The CDR3, as DNA: TGTGCCAGCAGCTCACAGGGGACCACCCCTCCTGGAACCTTC. This gives the protein CASSSQGTTPPGTF.

The rearrangement links TRBV5-4 to TRBJ1-4; D gene unclear. Trimming pared 1 base from V and 0 bases from J, leaving 7 bases between. CDR3 length: 15 amino acids. Germline CDR1 and CDR2: SGHNT and YYREEE (reference sequence). The DNA for the CDR3 is TGTGCCAGCAGCTTGACAGCCACAACTAATGAAAAACTGTTTTTT. It is translated as CASSLTATTNEKLFF.

The J gene is TRBJ1-2, the V gene TRBV5-4, with 7 bases matching TRBD1. The CDR3 extends over 17 amino acids. Germline V gives CDR1 SGHNT, CDR2 YYREEE (reference sequence). Trimming removed 4 bases from V and 3 bases from J; junction bases left unmatched: 15. CDR3 in DNA: TGTGCCAGCAGCCTTCCAGCTCGGAGGGGGCCTGACTATGGCTACACCTTC. It encodes CASSLPARRGPDYGYTF.

J is TRBJ2-1 and V is TRBV30, with 15 positions matching TRBD2. Trimming at V came to 4 bases and at J to 7 bases, leaving 5 bases not matched to a gene. The CDR3 has 15 residues. The germline V gene encodes CDR1 GTSNPN and CDR2 SVGIG (reference sequence). CDR3 loop: CAWIPGLAGGNEQFF. The CDR3 DNA follows: TGTGCCTGGATCCCGGGACTAGCGGGAGGTAATGAGCAGTTCTTC.